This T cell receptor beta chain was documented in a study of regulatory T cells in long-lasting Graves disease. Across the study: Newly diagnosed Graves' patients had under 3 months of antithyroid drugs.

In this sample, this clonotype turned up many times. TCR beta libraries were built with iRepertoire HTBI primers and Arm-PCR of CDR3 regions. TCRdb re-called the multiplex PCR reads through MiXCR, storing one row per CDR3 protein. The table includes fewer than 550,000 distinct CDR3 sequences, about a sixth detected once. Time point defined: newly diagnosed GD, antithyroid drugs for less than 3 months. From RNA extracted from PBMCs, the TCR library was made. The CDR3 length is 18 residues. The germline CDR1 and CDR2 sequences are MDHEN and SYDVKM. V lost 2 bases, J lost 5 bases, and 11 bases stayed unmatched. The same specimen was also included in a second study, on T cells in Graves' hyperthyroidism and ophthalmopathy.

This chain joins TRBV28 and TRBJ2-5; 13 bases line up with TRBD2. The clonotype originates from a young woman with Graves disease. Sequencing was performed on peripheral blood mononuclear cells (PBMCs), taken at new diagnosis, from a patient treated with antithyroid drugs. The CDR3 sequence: CASSLPSELAGGPETQYF. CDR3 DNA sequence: TGTGCCAGCAGTTTACCGTCGGAACTAGCGGGAGGGCCGGAGACCCAGTACTTC.